These 13 T cell receptor beta chains share one sample of origin, sequenced in a study. TCRdb redid the calling of the 5' RACE reads with MiXCR, one entry per CDR3 protein. The sample shows fewer than 80,000 distinct CDR3 sequences, approximately 22% of them seen only once. Sequenced sample: memory CD4+ T cells sorted from a lymph node. Subset here: memory CD4+ T cells, CD4+CD45RO+CD25-. The receptor source for this set is a female donor with breast cancer.

The CDR3: CASKGNWGTDTQYF. The CDR3 DNA follows: TGTGCCAGCAAGGGCAATTGGGGCACAGATACGCAGTATTTT. The chain recombines TRBV6-5 with TRBJ2-3; D remains unclear. Germline loops: CDR1 MNHEY, CDR2 SVGAGI. The length of the CDR3 is 14 residues. Between the trimmed V and J ends, which lost 7 bases and 1 base, there was a span of 12 bases.

This clonotype showed up just a few times. This chain links TRBV5-1 with TRBJ2-7; D possibly corresponds to TRBD1 (6 bases). This CDR3 contains 15 residues. V lost 1 base, J lost 1 base, and 12 bases lay in between. The germline V gene encodes CDR1 SGHRS and CDR2 YFSETQ. The CDR3 region is CASSLSGARSYEQYF. CDR3 DNA sequence: TGCGCCAGCAGCTTGTCAGGGGCTCGTTCCTACGAGCAGTACTTC.

The rearrangement uses TRBV6-5 and TRBJ1-5; 9 bases are a match to TRBD1. The CDR3 is 15 residues long. The germline gives CDR1 MNHEY, CDR2 SVGAGI. Trimming at V came to 4 bases and at J to 1 base, leaving 2 bases not matched to a gene. The CDR3 DNA follows: TGTGCCAGCAGTTCGGACAGGGGAAGCAATCAGCCCCAGCATTTT. The encoded protein is CASSSDRGSNQPQHF.

Worth noting for this clonotype: One end of the junction varies from germline; a read error may be responsible. The chain combines TRBV7-3 with TRBJ2-5; 7 bases fit TRBD2. There are 15 residues in the CDR3. The germline gives CDR1 SGHTA, CDR2 FQGTGA. The CDR3, as DNA: TGTGCCGGCAGCTCCATGGGACTACCCCAAGAGACCCAGTACTTC. Translation: CAGSSMGLPQETQYF.

This clonotype was counted ten times or more. The chain uses TRBV5-1 and TRBJ2-1, with D uncertain. CDR3 length: 11 residues. CDR1 is SGHRS, CDR2 YFSETQ, per germline. The germline V and J ends were trimmed by 4 bases and 6 bases, with 5 bases remaining between them. The CDR3 DNA sequence: TGCGCCAGCAGCCAGCTCAATGAGCAGTTCTTC. Protein sequence: CASSQLNEQFF.

V usage is TRBV6-5 and J usage is TRBJ1-4, with a weak D call TRBD1 (6 bases). V lost 6 bases and J 6 bases, leaving 14 bases between the germline ends. CDR1 is MNHEY, CDR2 SVGAGI, per germline. This CDR3 is built from 14 residues. The CDR3 sequence is CASRGGRGYEKLFF. The CDR3 coding sequence is TGTGCCAGCAGAGGGGGAAGGGGGTATGAAAAACTGTTTTTT.

This clonotype was observed many times. The rearrangement joins TRBV29-1 to TRBJ1-2, with a possible D match to TRBD1 (5 bases). Germline V CDR1 and CDR2: SQVTM, ANQGSEA. The CDR3 covers 15 residues. With 6 bases removed from V and 8 bases from J, the gap between germline ends came to 25 bases. The CDR3 reads CSVPKGSGRYRGYTF. The CDR3 bases are TGCAGCGTCCCGAAGGGGTCAGGGAGGTATCGAGGCTACACCTTC.

In this sample, this clonotype turned up a few times. Given the absence of the conserved phenylalanine or tryptophan at the CDR3 end, a read error is likely. V and J are TRBV7-9 and TRBJ1-6, with D hard to call. The V and J ends lost 8 bases and 8 bases respectively, with 10 bases between them. This CDR3 is 12 amino acids long. The V gene's germline CDR1 is SEHNR and CDR2 FQNEAQ (reference sequence). The CDR3 region is CASRREDSPLHV. Here the CDR3 DNA reads TGTGCCAGCCGGCGGGAAGATTCACCCCTCCACGTT.

The chain employs TRBV4-3 and TRBJ2-7; weak D call: TRBD2 (6 bases). The CDR3 runs to 15 residues. V was pared by 0 bases and J by 5 bases, with 14 bases between. Germline CDR1 reads LGHNA; CDR2 reads YSLEER. In DNA form, the CDR3 reads TGCGCCAGCAGCCAAGACGGGAGAGGGTTTGACGAGCAGTACTTC. Translation: CASSQDGRGFDEQYF.

The J gene is TRBJ1-1, the V gene TRBV7-9; 9 bases align to TRBD1. Germline CDR1 SEHNR, CDR2 FQNEAQ (reference sequence). V lost 4 bases to trimming and J lost 7 bases; unmatched junction nucleotides: 4. The CDR3 has 13 amino acids. DNA of the CDR3: TGTGCCAGCAGCTCTCTGGACAGGGGTGAAGCTTTCTTT. Translation: CASSSLDRGEAFF.

V is TRBV5-1 and J is TRBJ2-5; D gene uncertain. CDR3 length: 14 residues. Deletions cut 2 bases from V and 2 bases from J, with 10 bases between. Germline V gene sequence: CDR1 SGHRS, CDR2 YFSETQ. CDR3 sequence reads: CASSFDPSQETQYF. For the CDR3, the DNA is TGCGCCAGCAGCTTCGATCCCTCACAAGAGACCCAGTACTTC.

As to this clonotype: No conserved phenylalanine or tryptophan is present at the end of the CDR3, so a read error is the likely explanation. The chain joins TRBV7-9 to TRBJ1-1; TRBD1 matches at 8 bases. CDR1 is SEHNR and CDR2 is FQNEAQ in the germline V gene (reference sequence). Trimming at V came to 5 bases and at J to 5 bases, leaving 10 bases not matched to a gene. This CDR3 region has 15 residues. The CDR3 is CASSLGAGGGTEAFS. The CDR3 DNA reads TGTGCCAGCAGCCTCGGGGCAGGGGGCGGAACTGAAGCTTTCTCT.

There are a few counts of this clonotype. This rearrangement joins TRBV7-6 to TRBJ1-6; TRBD1 matches 8 bases. V gave up 5 bases and J gave up 7 bases; unmatched junction bases: 10. Germline V gene lookup returns CDR1 SGHVS and CDR2 FNYEAQ. The CDR3 extends over 16 amino acids. The CDR3 is CASSPRTGGVNSPLHF. The CDR3 nucleotides read TGTGCCAGCAGCCCTCGAACAGGGGGGGTCAATTCACCCCTCCACTTT.